The T cell receptor (beta chain) described here comes from a study of prognosis after radiotherapy for stage I lung cancer. The germline V gene encodes CDR1 SGHTA and CDR2 FQGTGA. This CDR3 comprises 14 residues. V was shortened by 4 bases and J by 3 bases, with 9 bases between the two germline ends. From genomic DNA, TCR beta CDR3 was amplified by two-round multiplex PCR. Initially, in first-round PCR, primers specific to each TRBV and TRBJ gene were used. Universal primers drove the second round of PCR amplification. From the multiplex PCR reads, TCRdb called clonotypes with MiXCR, one entry per CDR3 protein. Of about 31,000 distinct CDR3 sequences listed, 42% were seen once; the top ten hold 15% to 19%.

Sequencing was performed on PBMCs, taken before or after stereotactic body radiation therapy (not recorded which). The clonotype was recovered from a donor older than 45 with non-small cell lung cancer. The chain has TRBV7-3 and TRBJ2-2; the D gene is possibly TRBD2 (5 bases). The DNA for the CDR3 is TGTGCCAGCAGCTACGGGAAAGACACCGGGGAGCTGTTTTTT. It specifies CASSYGKDTGELFF.